The 25 T cell receptor beta chains given below trace back to one sample, sequenced in a study of shared clonotypes between healthy human individuals. Profiling relied on immunoSEQ multiplex PCR, and the TCRdb table lists in-frame clones only, not all of them. Of 2 million to 2.5 million clones detected, approximately 94% appear once; the ten largest clones hold 0.1% to 0.15%. Sequences were obtained from naive CD4+ T cells sorted from blood. As for subset: CD45RA+ positively selected. The receptor set was obtained from a man aged 18 to 35 in good health.

Here the CDR3 DNA reads TGTGCCAGCAGCCTTGGACTAGCGGGGGGGCGGGAGACCCAGTACTTC. The encoded protein is CASSLGLAGGRETQYF. The chain uses TRBV6-6 and TRBJ2-5; 15 positions match TRBD2. Germline CDR1 is MNHNY and CDR2 is SVGAGI (reference sequence). The CDR3 totals 16 residues. Unmatched junction bases numbered 7, after V lost 6 bases and J lost 5 bases.

This chain joins TRBV11-1 and TRBJ2-6; D ambiguous. Between the trimmed V and J ends, which lost 3 bases and 1 base, there was a span of 7 bases. The CDR3 spans 15 residues. The germline CDR1 and CDR2 sequences are SGHAT and FQDESV (reference sequence). The CDR3 coding sequence is TGTGCCAGCAGCTTGAGTGATTCTGGGGCCAACGTCCTGACTTTC. Protein product: CASSLSDSGANVLTF.

CDR3 residues: CASSRRGSSYEQYF. DNA for the CDR3: TGTGCCAGCAGTCGGCGGGGCAGCTCCTACGAGCAGTACTTC. V is TRBV5-6 and J is TRBJ2-7; possible D gene TRBD2, 6 bases. V was pared by 5 bases and J by 0 bases, with 12 bases between. Germline values: CDR1 SGHDT, CDR2 YYEEEE. This CDR3 contains 14 residues.

The chain joins TRBV10-3 to TRBJ1-3; TRBD1 agrees at 8 bases. Germline V lookup: CDR1 ENHRY, CDR2 SYGVKD. The CDR3 has 15 amino acids. Trimming cost V 10 bases and J 1 base; bases outside gene matches: 9. CDR3 residues: CATLDRARSGNTIYF. The CDR3 region has the DNA TGTGCCACCCTGGACAGGGCGAGATCTGGAAACACCATATATTTT.

V usage is TRBV6-5 and J usage is TRBJ1-1; 7 bases match TRBD1. The CDR3 extends over 14 amino acids. Looked up from germline, CDR1 is MNHEY and CDR2 is SVGAGI. Trimming removed 5 bases from V and 0 bases from J; junction bases left unmatched: 3. CDR3 in amino acids: CASSRDSMNTEAFF. In DNA form, the CDR3 reads TGTGCCAGCAGTAGGGACAGCATGAACACTGAAGCTTTCTTT.

The chain couples TRBV4-2 to TRBJ2-1; the match to TRBD1 covers 10 bases. CDR1 and CDR2 (germline): LGHNA, YNFKEQ. The CDR3 consists of 16 residues. J lost 0 bases, V lost 4 bases, and 3 bases had no gene match. The CDR3 DNA is TGTGCCAGCAGCCGCGGACAGGGGGGCTCCTACAATGAGCAGTTCTTC. Translating gives CASSRGQGGSYNEQFF.

This rearrangement joins TRBV6-5 to TRBJ1-3; D is perhaps TRBD1 (5 bases). CDR1 and CDR2 (germline): MNHEY, SVGAGI. V was clipped by 2 bases and J by 0 bases, with 11 bases between them. This CDR3 is built from 16 residues. This CDR3 reads CASSYTGRYSGNTIYF. In nucleotides, the CDR3 is TGTGCCAGCAGTTACACAGGAAGATACTCTGGAAACACCATATATTTT.

This chain connects TRBV6-5 to TRBJ2-7; possible D gene TRBD1, 5 bases. The CDR3 runs to 12 residues. The ends were cut back, 6 bases at V and 6 bases at J, with 12 bases in the middle. Germline assignment: CDR1 MNHEY and CDR2 SVGAGI. The CDR3 loop reads CASSRENSEQYF. CDR3 in DNA: TGTGCCAGCAGCAGGGAAAATAGCGAGCAGTACTTC.

The chain has TRBV7-9 and TRBJ2-7; tentatively, D is TRBD2 (6 bases). Trimming shortened V by 2 bases and J by 4 bases, and 15 bases separated the two germline ends. The germline CDR1 and CDR2 sequences are SEHNR and FQNEAQ (reference sequence). CDR3 length: 15 residues. Written as DNA, the CDR3 is TGTGCCAGCAGCTTAAGAGGCCTTGGGGGGTACGAGCAGTACTTC. This translates into CASSLRGLGGYEQYF.

The chain has TRBV9 and TRBJ2-1, with 10 bases aligning to TRBD2. Germline V gene lookup returns CDR1 SGDLS and CDR2 YYNGEE. This CDR3 contains 14 residues. The V and J ends lost 2 bases and 10 bases, in that order; junction bases with no gene match: 6. The CDR3: CASSVRAGGREQFF. The CDR3 DNA is TGTGCCAGCAGCGTCCGAGCGGGGGGGCGGGAGCAGTTCTTC.

This chain uses TRBV7-2 with TRBJ2-1; D perhaps matches TRBD2 (5 bases). CDR1 and CDR2 from the germline V gene are SGHTA and FQGNSA. Trimming cost V 5 bases and J 4 bases, with 12 bases left between them. This CDR3 has 14 residues. As DNA, the CDR3 is TGTGCCAGCAGCCGGCTAGGAGGATACAATGAGCAGTTCTTC. This encodes CASSRLGGYNEQFF.

The gene calls are TRBV7-6 and TRBJ2-5; D is unresolved. CDR1 is SGHVS, CDR2 FNYEAQ, per germline. This CDR3 comprises 12 residues. Trimming cost V 2 bases and J 4 bases, with 5 bases left between them. The CDR3 spells CASSLMSETQYF. The CDR3, as DNA: TGTGCCAGCAGCTTAATGTCAGAGACCCAGTACTTC.

The rearrangement links TRBV10-3 to TRBJ1-4; 8 nucleotides line up with TRBD1. The CDR3 is 12 amino acids. V shed 10 bases and J 7 bases; nucleotides not matched to a gene: 5. The germline V gene has CDR1 ENHRY and CDR2 SYGVKD. This CDR3 is CATTQGGEKLFF. The CDR3 DNA sequence: TGTGCCACGACACAGGGGGGTGAAAAACTGTTTTTT.

The chain links TRBV30 to TRBJ2-1, with 12 bases aligning to TRBD2. The CDR3 loop spans 13 amino acids. V gave up 6 bases and J gave up 12 bases; unmatched junction bases: 9. Germline assignment: CDR1 GTSNPN and CDR2 SVGIG (reference sequence). The CDR3: CACGLAGPWMQFF. The CDR3 DNA reads as TGTGCCTGCGGACTAGCGGGACCATGGATGCAGTTCTTC.

Notes on this clone: Sequence at one end of the junction differs from germline and may be a read error. V is TRBV7-7 and J is TRBJ2-7; 7 nucleotides line up with TRBD2. This CDR3 is 13 amino acids long. Germline CDR1 and CDR2: SSHAT and FNYEAQ (reference sequence). As DNA, the CDR3 is TGTGCTAGCAGCTTAGGAGGACTAGGCGAGCAGTACTTC. Its translation is CASSLGGLGEQYF.

The rearrangement joins TRBV30 to TRBJ1-2; 11 nucleotides match TRBD1. This CDR3 is built from 15 residues. CDR1 is GTSNPN and CDR2 is SVGIG in the germline V gene (reference sequence). After removal of 3 bases from V and 1 base from J, the junction contained 4 bases not matched to a gene. CDR3 coding DNA: TGTGCCTGGAGAACCGGGACAGGGGGTAACTATGGCTACACCTTC. Protein sequence: CAWRTGTGGNYGYTF. The variable domain in full, with the rest retrieved from reference TRBV30 and TRBJ1-2, is SQTIHQWPATLVQPVGSPLSLECTVEGTSNPNLYWYRQAAGRGLQLLFYSVGIGQISSEVPQNLSASRPQDRQFILSSKKLLLSDSGFYLCAWRTGTGGNYGYTFGSGTRLTVV.

This clone was seen just once. The chain couples TRBV19 to TRBJ1-2, with a weak D call TRBD1 (5 bases). CDR3 length: 17 residues. From germline, CDR1 is LNHDA and CDR2 SQIVND (reference sequence). V was cut by 5 bases and J by 2 bases, with 21 bases left in between. The CDR3 loop is CASSVSRVVRGNYGYTF. CDR3 DNA sequence: TGTGCCAGTAGTGTCTCCAGGGTAGTTCGGGGCAACTATGGCTACACCTTC.

The chain has TRBV5-1 and TRBJ2-1; a weak D match, TRBD2 (5 bases). CDR3 length: 14 residues. Looked up from germline, CDR1 is SGHRS and CDR2 is YFSETQ. V was clipped by 3 bases and J by 0 bases, with 7 bases between them. CDR3 in DNA: TGCGCCAGCAGCTCCCGGGGCTCCTACAATGAGCAGTTCTTC. It codes for CASSSRGSYNEQFF. Based on the CDR3 plus reference TRBV5-1 and TRBJ2-1, the full variable domain is KAGVTQTPRYLIKTRGQQVTLSCSPISGHRSVSWYQQTPGQGLQFLFEYFSETQRNKGNFPGRFSGRQFSNSRSEMNVSTLELGDSALYLCASSSRGSYNEQFFGPGTRLTVL.

The V gene is TRBV5-1, the J gene TRBJ2-2; tentatively, D is TRBD1 or TRBD2 (5 bases each). CDR1 SGHRS and CDR2 YFSETQ come from the germline V gene. V lost 4 bases and J lost 7, with 14 bases in between. The CDR3 consists of 14 residues. The CDR3 nucleotides read TGCGCCAGCAGCCCCCCGGGACCTAGCGGGGAGCTGTTTTTT. This codes for CASSPPGPSGELFF.

The chain has TRBV10-3 and TRBJ2-5, with D perhaps matching TRBD2 (6 bases). Germline assignment: CDR1 ENHRY and CDR2 SYGVKD. CDR3 size: 13 residues. The ends were cut back, 7 bases at V and 4 bases at J, with 13 bases in the middle. CDR3 in amino acids: CAIKASATETQYF. DNA for the CDR3: TGTGCCATCAAGGCTAGCGCTACAGAGACCCAGTACTTC.

V usage is TRBV5-1 and J usage is TRBJ1-2, with TRBD1 as a possible D gene (5 bases). V lost 0 bases to trimming and J lost 1 base, with 10 bases between them. The CDR3 spans 15 residues. The germline gives CDR1 SGHRS, CDR2 YFSETQ. CDR3 nucleotides: TGCGCCAGCAGCTTGGCTGGGGGTTATAACTATGGCTACACCTTC. Translated: CASSLAGGYNYGYTF.

V usage is TRBV7-9 and J usage is TRBJ2-7, with D perhaps matching TRBD2 (5 bases). The length of the CDR3 is 12 residues. Trimming took 5 bases from V and 3 from J, leaving 8 bases between them. The germline V gene has CDR1 SEHNR and CDR2 FQNEAQ (reference sequence). CDR3 DNA sequence: TGTGCCAGCAGCGAAGACTACTACGAGCAGTACTTC. This encodes CASSEDYYEQYF.

This clone has a single count. The chain uses TRBV5-1 and TRBJ2-7; possible D gene TRBD2, 6 bases. The CDR3 runs to 17 residues. V was clipped by 4 bases and J by 2 bases, with 22 bases between them. Looked up from germline, CDR1 is SGHRS and CDR2 is YFSETQ. The CDR3 protein is CASSRDRVEGWAYEQYF. CDR3 sequence (DNA): TGCGCCAGCAGCCGGGATCGAGTGGAGGGGTGGGCCTACGAGCAGTACTTC. Full variable domain (remainder filled in from reference TRBV5-1 and TRBJ2-7): KAGVTQTPRYLIKTRGQQVTLSCSPISGHRSVSWYQQTPGQGLQFLFEYFSETQRNKGNFPGRFSGRQFSNSRSEMNVSTLELGDSALYLCASSRDRVEGWAYEQYFGPGTRLTVT.

The chain has TRBV6-1 and TRBJ2-7; D is undetermined. In germline, CDR1 is MNHNS, CDR2 SASEGT. CDR3 size: 12 residues. The V and J ends lost 7 bases and 3 bases respectively, with 10 bases between them. CDR3 in DNA: TGTGCCAGCATGGGCGGTAACTACGAGCAGTACTTC. Amino acids: CASMGGNYEQYF.

J is TRBJ1-5 and V is TRBV19; the D is unclear. Trimming removed 4 bases from V and 0 bases from J, with 10 bases in between. This CDR3 is built from 15 residues. Germline V lookup: CDR1 LNHDA, CDR2 SQIVND (reference sequence). The CDR3 region is CASSTLRGSNQPQHF. CDR3 sequence (DNA): TGTGCCAGTAGTACTCTACGGGGTAGCAATCAGCCCCAGCATTTT.